These T cell receptor beta chains were read from a single sample in a study of shared clonotypes between healthy human individuals. Repertoires were generated with immunoSEQ multiplex PCR, while TCRdb's copy carries only in-frame clones and drops some. Here the sample spans about 600,000 clones, roughly 95% being singletons. Sequencing was done on a sample of naive CD8+ T cells sorted from blood. The receptors come from a woman aged 25 to 39 in good health. Both conserved end residues are part of each CDR3. The order of the fields is D gene, J gene, V gene, CDR3 protein. D genes are given only for firm matches.

d_call: NA
j_call: TRBJ1-6
v_call: TRBV2
cdr3_aa: CASSEGSGWNSPLHF

d_call: TRBD1
j_call: TRBJ1-1
v_call: TRBV2
cdr3_aa: CASSRGLNTEAFF

d_call: NA
j_call: TRBJ1-1
v_call: TRBV21-1
cdr3_aa: CASTVGTEAFF

d_call: NA
j_call: TRBJ1-5
v_call: TRBV28
cdr3_aa: CASSLDSQYSNQPQHF

d_call: NA
j_call: TRBJ2-5
v_call: TRBV27
cdr3_aa: CASSLSGLGGETQYF

d_call: NA
j_call: TRBJ1-2
v_call: TRBV6-5
cdr3_aa: CASRSGLGYTF

d_call: NA
j_call: TRBJ2-7
v_call: TRBV29-1
cdr3_aa: CSVEGQNGLAYEQYF

d_call: NA
j_call: TRBJ1-4
v_call: TRBV30
cdr3_aa: CAWSVGVEKLFF

d_call: NA
j_call: TRBJ2-7
v_call: TRBV11-2
cdr3_aa: CASSRGPAYEQYF

d_call: TRBD1
j_call: TRBJ2-7
v_call: TRBV5-8
cdr3_aa: CASSPPIRQGSLEQYF

d_call: TRBD2
j_call: TRBJ2-3
v_call: TRBV5-1
cdr3_aa: CASSLAGLAGADTQYF

d_call: NA
j_call: TRBJ2-7
v_call: TRBV5-1
cdr3_aa: CASTLGPEQYF

d_call: NA
j_call: NA
v_call: TRBV27
cdr3_aa: CASSLGVSGEQYF

d_call: NA
j_call: TRBJ2-3
v_call: TRBV5-1
cdr3_aa: CASSRDRWTGVADTQYF

d_call: TRBD1
j_call: TRBJ2-7
v_call: TRBV9
cdr3_aa: CASSVTGTGTYEQYF

d_call: NA
j_call: TRBJ2-7
v_call: TRBV5-1
cdr3_aa: CASSQDGSSYEQYF

d_call: NA
j_call: TRBJ2-7
v_call: TRBV14
cdr3_aa: CASSQVRSYEQYF

d_call: TRBD1
j_call: TRBJ2-3
v_call: TRBV11-3
cdr3_aa: CASSLQQGTPDTQYF

d_call: NA
j_call: NA
v_call: TRBV4-2
cdr3_aa: CASSQDTRSSYEQYF

d_call: TRBD2
j_call: TRBJ2-1
v_call: TRBV7-6
cdr3_aa: CASSPRSQRGDNEQFF

d_call: NA
j_call: TRBJ2-4
v_call: TRBV6-4
cdr3_aa: CASKAAAKNIQYF

d_call: NA
j_call: TRBJ2-7
v_call: TRBV4-1
cdr3_aa: CASSVYEGYEQYF

d_call: NA
j_call: TRBJ1-1
v_call: TRBV11-2
cdr3_aa: CASSLDPGGNTEAFF

d_call: NA
j_call: TRBJ2-1
v_call: TRBV5-6
cdr3_aa: CASSLSRNEQFF

d_call: TRBD2
j_call: TRBJ2-1
v_call: TRBV27
cdr3_aa: CASSKTSGSYNEQFF

d_call: NA
j_call: TRBJ1-2
v_call: TRBV11-2
cdr3_aa: CASSSPRGRPSNYGYTF

d_call: TRBD2
j_call: TRBJ2-5
v_call: TRBV27
cdr3_aa: CASSLTRGRGETQYF

d_call: NA
j_call: TRBJ2-1
v_call: TRBV5-1
cdr3_aa: CASSAGHPDNEQFF

d_call: TRBD2
j_call: TRBJ2-7
v_call: TRBV27
cdr3_aa: CASSLGSGGYEQYF

d_call: NA
j_call: TRBJ2-2
v_call: TRBV28
cdr3_aa: CASSLRRATGELFF

d_call: NA
j_call: TRBJ2-1
v_call: TRBV11-2
cdr3_aa: CASSLARGPYNEQFF

d_call: NA
j_call: TRBJ2-7
v_call: TRBV28
cdr3_aa: CASSGGVTDSWYEQYF

d_call: NA
j_call: TRBJ2-1
v_call: TRBV10-1
cdr3_aa: CATPRGDPYNEQFF

d_call: NA
j_call: TRBJ1-1
v_call: TRBV27
cdr3_aa: CASSTQGSTEAFF

d_call: NA
j_call: TRBJ2-7
v_call: TRBV28
cdr3_aa: CASSPNLFDYLVGQYF

d_call: NA
j_call: TRBJ1-2
v_call: TRBV28
cdr3_aa: CASSDDVSEHHYGYTF

d_call: NA
j_call: TRBJ2-1
v_call: TRBV19
cdr3_aa: CASSITRERQFF

d_call: NA
j_call: TRBJ1-5
v_call: TRBV10-2
cdr3_aa: CASSESYRVSNQPQHF

d_call: NA
j_call: TRBJ2-1
v_call: TRBV4-2
cdr3_aa: CASSQEGGSSNEQFF

d_call: NA
j_call: NA
v_call: TRBV27
cdr3_aa: CASSSPSARYEQYF

d_call: NA
j_call: TRBJ2-1
v_call: TRBV12-5
cdr3_aa: CASGLALGTALSSYNEQFF

d_call: NA
j_call: TRBJ2-7
v_call: TRBV2
cdr3_aa: CASRGTASYEQYF

d_call: NA
j_call: TRBJ2-4
v_call: TRBV5-1
cdr3_aa: CASSIHTGAKNIQYF

d_call: NA
j_call: TRBJ1-2
v_call: TRBV6-1
cdr3_aa: CASSETVDGYTF

d_call: TRBD2
j_call: TRBJ2-7
v_call: TRBV27
cdr3_aa: CASRGTSGAYEQYF

d_call: TRBD2
j_call: TRBJ2-1
v_call: TRBV27
cdr3_aa: CASSDHLAAGVYNEQFF

d_call: NA
j_call: TRBJ2-7
v_call: TRBV5-4
cdr3_aa: CASSRGIYEQYF

d_call: NA
j_call: TRBJ2-2
v_call: TRBV11-2
cdr3_aa: CASSLSATSNVAGELFF

d_call: NA
j_call: TRBJ2-6
v_call: TRBV9
cdr3_aa: CASSVGSGANVLTF

d_call: TRBD1
j_call: TRBJ2-7
v_call: TRBV7-9
cdr3_aa: CASSLVIPGQAAYEQYF

d_call: NA
j_call: TRBJ1-5
v_call: TRBV27
cdr3_aa: CASSLRQHNQPQHF

d_call: TRBD1
j_call: TRBJ1-1
v_call: TRBV10-1
cdr3_aa: CASGKTGGIDTEAFF

d_call: NA
j_call: TRBJ2-7
v_call: TRBV10-2
cdr3_aa: CASSEGGQGPYEQYF

d_call: TRBD1
j_call: TRBJ1-1
v_call: TRBV5-4
cdr3_aa: CASSRTGNTEAFF

d_call: NA
j_call: TRBJ2-3
v_call: TRBV9
cdr3_aa: CASSVPRGDTDTQYF

d_call: TRBD2
j_call: TRBJ2-1
v_call: TRBV4-1
cdr3_aa: CASSQAGTSGNEQFF

d_call: TRBD2
j_call: TRBJ2-7
v_call: TRBV7-9
cdr3_aa: CASSPTSGIGQSSYEQYF

d_call: TRBD2
j_call: TRBJ2-7
v_call: TRBV28
cdr3_aa: CASIPSGRGYEQYF

d_call: TRBD1
j_call: TRBJ1-5
v_call: TRBV27
cdr3_aa: CASSEGQGGQPQHF